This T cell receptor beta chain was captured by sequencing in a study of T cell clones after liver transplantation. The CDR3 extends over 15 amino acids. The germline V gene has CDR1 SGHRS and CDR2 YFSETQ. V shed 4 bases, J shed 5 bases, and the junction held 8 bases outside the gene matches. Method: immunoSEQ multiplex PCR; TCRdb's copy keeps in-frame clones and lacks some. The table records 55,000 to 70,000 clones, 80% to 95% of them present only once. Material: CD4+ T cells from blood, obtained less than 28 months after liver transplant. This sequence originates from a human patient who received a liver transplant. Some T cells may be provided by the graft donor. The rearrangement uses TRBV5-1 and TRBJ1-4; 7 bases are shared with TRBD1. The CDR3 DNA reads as TGCGCCAGCAGCGTAGAACAGGGGAGGAATGAAAAACTGTTTTTT. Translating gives CASSVEQGRNEKLFF.